These 5 T cell receptor beta chains originate from one sample sequenced in a study of CD8 T cells in ankylosing spondylitis. MiXCR was run by TCRdb on the 5' RACE reads, yielding one entry per CDR3 protein. Among 220,000 or so distinct CDR3 sequences, about 10% were seen once, and the ten largest hold approximately 20%. The source material was blood, either unsorted or a sorted T cell fraction (not recorded which). The receptors here all came from a male donor with ankylosing spondylitis or in good health (not recorded which).

This clonotype occurred many times. This chain links TRBV12-3 or TRBV12-4 with TRBJ1-5, with D perhaps TRBD1 (5 bases). The V and J ends lost 5 bases and 1 base respectively, with 12 bases between them. The CDR3 runs to 15 residues. The CDR3 loop is CASSIRGGSNQPQHF. CDR3 sequence (DNA): TGTGCCAGCAGTATTAGGGGAGGCAGCAATCAGCCCCAGCATTTT.

This clonotype was counted a few times. The V and J genes are TRBV3-1 and TRBJ2-7; either TRBD1 or TRBD2 may supply D (6 bases each). Germline lookup yields CDR1 LGHDT and CDR2 YNNKEL (reference sequence). The CDR3 extends over 13 amino acids. The germline V and J ends were trimmed by 4 bases and 10 bases, with 17 bases remaining between them. As DNA, the CDR3 is TGTGCCAGCAGCCCCAGTGGAGGGGGGCTTCAGTACTTC. Translation gives CASSPSGGGLQYF.

This chain connects TRBV15 to TRBJ2-3; D might be TRBD2 (5 bases). CDR3 length: 16 residues. The germline gives CDR1 LNHNV, CDR2 YYDKDF (reference sequence). V was clipped by 3 bases and J by 0 bases, with 13 bases between them. Here the CDR3 DNA reads TGTGCCACCAGCAGCCGAGAGGGAACTAGCACAGATACGCAGTATTTT. Its protein is CATSSREGTSTDTQYF. Complete variable domain (other parts from reference TRBV15 and TRBJ2-3): DAMVIQNPRYQVTQFGKPVTLSCSQTLNHNVMYWYQQKSSQAPKLLFHYYDKDFNNEADTPDNFQSRRPNTSFCFLDIRSPGLGDTAMYLCATSSREGTSTDTQYFGPGTRLTVL.

Ten or more counts support this clonotype. The rearrangement links TRBV15 to TRBJ2-1; D is possibly TRBD1 (5 bases). This CDR3 spans 13 amino acids. CDR1 is LNHNV, CDR2 YYDKDF, per germline (reference sequence). Trimming took 2 bases from V and 8 from J, leaving 10 bases between them. The CDR3 sequence is CATSRQQGDEQFF. The CDR3 DNA reads as TGTGCCACCAGCAGACAGCAAGGGGATGAGCAGTTCTTC.

This clonotype was counted between two and nine times. The chain has TRBV7-2 and TRBJ2-5, with a tentative D call TRBD1 (6 bases). Deletions cut 1 base from V and 3 bases from J, with 9 bases between. The germline gives CDR1 SGHTA, CDR2 FQGNSA. CDR3 length: 14 residues. Written as DNA, the CDR3 is TGTGCCAGCAGCTTAGAACACAGGGAAGAGACCCAGTACTTC. Protein sequence: CASSLEHREETQYF.